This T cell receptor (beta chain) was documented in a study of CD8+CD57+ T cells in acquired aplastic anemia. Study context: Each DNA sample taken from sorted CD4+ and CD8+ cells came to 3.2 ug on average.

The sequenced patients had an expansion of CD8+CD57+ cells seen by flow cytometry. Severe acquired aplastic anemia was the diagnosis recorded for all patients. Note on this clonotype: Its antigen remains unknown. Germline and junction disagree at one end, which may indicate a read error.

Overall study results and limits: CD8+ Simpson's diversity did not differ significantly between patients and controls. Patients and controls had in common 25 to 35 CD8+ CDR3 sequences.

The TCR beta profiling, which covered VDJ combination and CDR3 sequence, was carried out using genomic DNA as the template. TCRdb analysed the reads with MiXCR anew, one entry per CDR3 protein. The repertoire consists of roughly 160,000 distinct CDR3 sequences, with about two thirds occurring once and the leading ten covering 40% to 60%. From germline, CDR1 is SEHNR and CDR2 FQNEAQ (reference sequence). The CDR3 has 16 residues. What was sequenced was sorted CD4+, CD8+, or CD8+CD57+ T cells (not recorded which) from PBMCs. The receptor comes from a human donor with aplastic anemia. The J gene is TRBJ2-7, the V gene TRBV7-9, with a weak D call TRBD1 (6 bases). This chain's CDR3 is CASSSCILGAPGEQYF. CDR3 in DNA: TGTGCTAGCAGCTCATGCATATTGGGGGCGCCTGGAGAGCAGTACTTC. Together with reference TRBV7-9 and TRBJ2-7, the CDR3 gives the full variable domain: DTGVSQNPRHKITKRGQNVTFRCDPISEHNRLYWYRQTLGQGPEFLTYFQNEAQLEKSRLLSDRFSAERPKGSFSTLEIQRTEQGDSAMYLCASSSCILGAPGEQYFGPGTRLTVT.